These T cell receptor beta chains were read from a single sample in a study of blood T cell repertoires in COVID-19. TCRdb keeps only in-frame clones here, not all; method: immunoSEQ multiplex PCR. The sample has 200,000 to 250,000 clones; about four fifths are singletons. The material sequenced was PBMCs or T cells enriched from blood (not recorded which). The receptors shown here come from a woman aged 45-59 years who had been exposed to COVID-19. Both conserved end residues are part of each CDR3. Each record gives: J gene, V gene, D gene, clone size, CDR3 DNA, CDR3 protein. D genes are given only for firm matches. Expanded clones get a size class; other rows say once, few or many, or leave the size out.

j_gene: TRBJ2-1
v_gene: TRBV7-2
d_gene: TRBD2
abundance: NA
CDR3nt: TGTGCCAGCAGACAAGAGAGCGGGGGGCCCTACAATGAGCAGTTCTTC
CDR3aa: CASRQESGGPYNEQFF

j_gene: TRBJ1-4
v_gene: TRBV7-9
d_gene: NA
abundance: NA
CDR3nt: TGTGCCAGCAGCTCACCCCTCCCCATTCGGAATGAAAAACTGTTTTTT
CDR3aa: CASSSPLPIRNEKLFF

j_gene: TRBJ2-7
v_gene: TRBV6-5
d_gene: NA
abundance: few
CDR3nt: TGTGCCAGCAATTACCGGGTTGGCGAGCAGTACTTC
CDR3aa: CASNYRVGEQYF

j_gene: TRBJ1-2
v_gene: TRBV12-3/TRBV12-4
d_gene: NA
abundance: NA
CDR3nt: TGTGCCAGCAGTTTATGGGGAGATGGTGGCTACACCTTC
CDR3aa: CASSLWGDGGYTF

j_gene: TRBJ2-2
v_gene: TRBV10-2
d_gene: TRBD2
abundance: NA
CDR3nt: TGCGCCAGCATTCCAGCGGGGGGGTGGTCCGGGGAGCTGTTTTTT
CDR3aa: CASIPAGGWSGELFF

j_gene: TRBJ1-1
v_gene: TRBV12-3/TRBV12-4
d_gene: NA
abundance: NA
CDR3nt: TGTGCCAGCAGCACTATGAACACTGAAGCTTTCTTT
CDR3aa: CASSTMNTEAFF

j_gene: TRBJ1-2
v_gene: TRBV30
d_gene: NA
abundance: NA
CDR3nt: TGTGCCTGGAGTTCAGGGTTTCTGCGAGGCTACACCTTC
CDR3aa: CAWSSGFLRGYTF

j_gene: TRBJ2-7
v_gene: TRBV29-1
d_gene: TRBD1
abundance: NA
CDR3nt: TGCAGCGTATCTGAGACAGGGGGCGGCTACGAGCAGTACTTC
CDR3aa: CSVSETGGGYEQYF

j_gene: TRBJ2-1
v_gene: TRBV4-2
d_gene: NA
abundance: many
CDR3nt: TGTGCCAGCAGCCAAGAGACAACCAGCTCCTACAATGAGCAGTTCTTC
CDR3aa: CASSQETTSSYNEQFF

j_gene: TRBJ2-7
v_gene: TRBV27
d_gene: NA
abundance: NA
CDR3nt: TGTGCCAGCAGCCTCGTCCCTCCCTACGAGCAGTACTTC
CDR3aa: CASSLVPPYEQYF

j_gene: TRBJ1-4
v_gene: TRBV7-9
d_gene: TRBD1
abundance: NA
CDR3nt: TGTGCCAGCAGCCCGCTTAGTTTCACAGGGGGTGAAAAACTGTTTTTT
CDR3aa: CASSPLSFTGGEKLFF

j_gene: TRBJ1-3
v_gene: TRBV5-5
d_gene: TRBD1
abundance: NA
CDR3nt: TGTGCCAGCAGCACCGGGACAGAAGGAAACACCATATATTTT
CDR3aa: CASSTGTEGNTIYF

j_gene: TRBJ2-2
v_gene: TRBV20-1
d_gene: NA
abundance: few
CDR3nt: TGCAGTGCTAGTGACCCCCGACTCCCCGGGGAGCTGTTTTTT
CDR3aa: CSASDPRLPGELFF

j_gene: TRBJ2-7
v_gene: TRBV7-2
d_gene: TRBD2
abundance: NA
CDR3nt: TGTGCCAGCAGCTTAGAAAACGGGGGGAACTACGAGCAGTACTTC
CDR3aa: CASSLENGGNYEQYF

j_gene: TRBJ2-3
v_gene: TRBV29-1
d_gene: NA
abundance: NA
CDR3nt: TGCAGCGCCCCATTGACGGGTTTGATGGGTACGCAGTATTTT
CDR3aa: CSAPLTGLMGTQYF

j_gene: TRBJ1-3
v_gene: TRBV7-2
d_gene: NA
abundance: NA
CDR3nt: TGTGCCAGCAGCTACAGGGCGCAGGGAAACACCATATATTTT
CDR3aa: CASSYRAQGNTIYF

j_gene: TRBJ2-1
v_gene: TRBV5-4
d_gene: TRBD1
abundance: NA
CDR3nt: TGTGCCAGCAGCTCCCCGGGACAGCTCAGCAATGAGCAGTTCTTC
CDR3aa: CASSSPGQLSNEQFF

j_gene: TRBJ2-2
v_gene: TRBV4-2
d_gene: TRBD2
abundance: NA
CDR3nt: TGTGCCAGCAGCCCAAGGACTAGCGGGGGGGCCGCCGGGGAGCTGTTTTTT
CDR3aa: CASSPRTSGGAAGELFF

j_gene: TRBJ1-5
v_gene: TRBV6-5
d_gene: NA
abundance: NA
CDR3nt: TGTGCCACCAGGGCCCGAGGGTCCACGGAGCCCCAGCATTTT
CDR3aa: CATRARGSTEPQHF

j_gene: TRBJ2-2
v_gene: TRBV28
d_gene: TRBD2
abundance: NA
CDR3nt: TGTGCCAGCAGGCCTAGCGGATACACCGGGGAGCTGTTTTTT
CDR3aa: CASRPSGYTGELFF

j_gene: TRBJ2-7
v_gene: TRBV3-1/TRBV3-2
d_gene: TRBD1
abundance: NA
CDR3nt: TGTGCCAGCAGCCCGGGGACAGGGCCCTCCTACGAGCAGTACTTC
CDR3aa: CASSPGTGPSYEQYF

j_gene: TRBJ1-1
v_gene: TRBV11-2
d_gene: NA
abundance: NA
CDR3nt: TGTGCCAGCAGCTTAGGGGGGGGCAGGGCGAACACTGAAGCTTTCTTT
CDR3aa: CASSLGGGRANTEAFF

j_gene: TRBJ2-6
v_gene: TRBV7-9
d_gene: TRBD2
abundance: NA
CDR3nt: TGTGCCAGCAGCTTAAGCGGGGGGGCATCTGGGGCCAACGTCCTGACTTTC
CDR3aa: CASSLSGGASGANVLTF

j_gene: TRBJ1-1
v_gene: TRBV29-1
d_gene: NA
abundance: few
CDR3nt: TGCAGCGTTTCAGGTTATTCTGAAGCTTTCTTT
CDR3aa: CSVSGYSEAFF

j_gene: TRBJ1-1
v_gene: TRBV18
d_gene: NA
abundance: NA
CDR3nt: TGTGCCAGCTCACCACCTTTCTGGGGCGAAGCTTTCTTT
CDR3aa: CASSPPFWGEAFF

j_gene: TRBJ1-2
v_gene: TRBV7-9
d_gene: TRBD1
abundance: once
CDR3nt: TGTGCCAGCAGCCAGACAGGGAGCTATGGCTACACCTTC
CDR3aa: CASSQTGSYGYTF

j_gene: TRBJ1-2
v_gene: TRBV27
d_gene: TRBD1
abundance: NA
CDR3nt: TGTGCCAGCAGTCCCAGGGGGACTGGAGCTAACTATGGCTACACCTTC
CDR3aa: CASSPRGTGANYGYTF

j_gene: TRBJ2-1
v_gene: TRBV18
d_gene: TRBD1
abundance: NA
CDR3nt: TGTGCCAGCTTGCGGACAGGGGTTGGTGAGCAGTTCTTC
CDR3aa: CASLRTGVGEQFF

j_gene: TRBJ1-5
v_gene: TRBV6-1
d_gene: TRBD1
abundance: few
CDR3nt: TGTGCCAGCAGTGAAGGACAGGGAAGCAATCAGCCCCAGCATTTT
CDR3aa: CASSEGQGSNQPQHF